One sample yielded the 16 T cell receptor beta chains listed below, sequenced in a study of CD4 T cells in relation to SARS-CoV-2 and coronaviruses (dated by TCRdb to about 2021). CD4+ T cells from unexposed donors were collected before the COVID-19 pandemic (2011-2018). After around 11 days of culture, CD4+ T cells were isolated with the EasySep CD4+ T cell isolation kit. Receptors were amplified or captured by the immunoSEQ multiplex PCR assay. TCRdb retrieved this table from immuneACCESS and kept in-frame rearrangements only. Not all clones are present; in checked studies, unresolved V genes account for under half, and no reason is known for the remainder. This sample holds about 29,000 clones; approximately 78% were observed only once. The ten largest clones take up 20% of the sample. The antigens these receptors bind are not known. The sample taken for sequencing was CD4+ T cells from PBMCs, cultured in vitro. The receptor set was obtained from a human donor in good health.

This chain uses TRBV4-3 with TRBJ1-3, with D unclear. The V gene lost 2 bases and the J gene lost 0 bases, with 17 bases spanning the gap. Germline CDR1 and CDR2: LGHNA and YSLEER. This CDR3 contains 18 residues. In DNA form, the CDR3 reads TGCGCCAGCAGCCAAAACACCCCGACGGCTGGCTCTGGAAACACCATATATTTT. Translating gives CASSQNTPTAGSGNTIYF.

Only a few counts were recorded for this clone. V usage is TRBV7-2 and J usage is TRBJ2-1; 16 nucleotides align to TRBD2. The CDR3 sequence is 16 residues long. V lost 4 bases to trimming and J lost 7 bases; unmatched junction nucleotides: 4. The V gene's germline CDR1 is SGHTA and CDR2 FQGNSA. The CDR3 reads CASSSQGLAGGNEQFF. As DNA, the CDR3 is TGTGCCAGCAGCTCGCAGGGACTAGCGGGAGGGAATGAGCAGTTCTTC.

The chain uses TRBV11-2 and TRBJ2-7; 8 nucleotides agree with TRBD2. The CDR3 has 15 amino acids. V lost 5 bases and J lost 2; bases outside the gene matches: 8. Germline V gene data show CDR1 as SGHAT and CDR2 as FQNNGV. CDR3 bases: TGTGCCAGCAGCCCTATGCGGGGGGTCCCCTACGAGCAGTACTTC. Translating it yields CASSPMRGVPYEQYF. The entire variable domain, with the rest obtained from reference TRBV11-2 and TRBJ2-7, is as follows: EAGVAQSPRYKIIEKRQSVAFWCNPISGHATLYWYQQILGQGPKLLIQFQNNGVVDDSQLPKDRFSAERLKGVDSTLKIQPAKLEDSAVYLCASSPMRGVPYEQYFGPGTRLTVT.

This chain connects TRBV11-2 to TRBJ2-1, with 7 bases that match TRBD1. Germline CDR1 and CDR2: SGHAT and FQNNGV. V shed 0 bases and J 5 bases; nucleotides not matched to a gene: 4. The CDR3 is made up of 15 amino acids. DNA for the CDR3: TGTGCCAGCAGCTTAGATGGGACAGCCCACAATGAGCAGTTCTTC. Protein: CASSLDGTAHNEQFF.

CDR3 DNA sequence: TGTGCCAGCAGCTTGAGCCAGAACACCGGGGAGCTGTTTTTT. Translated: CASSLSQNTGELFF. This chain connects TRBV5-8 to TRBJ2-2; D gene uncertain. The CDR3 is made up of 14 amino acids. The germline V gene encodes CDR1 SGHTS and CDR2 YDEGEE. V was shortened by 1 base and J by 1 base, with 5 bases between the two germline ends.

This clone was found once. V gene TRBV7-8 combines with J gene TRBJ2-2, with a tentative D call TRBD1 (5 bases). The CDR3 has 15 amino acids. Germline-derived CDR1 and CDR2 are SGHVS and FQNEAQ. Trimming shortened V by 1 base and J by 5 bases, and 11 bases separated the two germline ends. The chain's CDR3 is CASSLGSGRTGELFF. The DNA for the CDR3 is TGTGCCAGCAGCTTAGGTTCAGGGCGAACCGGGGAGCTGTTTTTT. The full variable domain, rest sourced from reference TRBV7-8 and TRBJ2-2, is GAGVSQSPRYKVAKRGQDVALRCDPISGHVSLFWYQQALGQGPEFLTYFQNEAQLDKSGLPSDRFFAERPEGSVSTLKIQRTQQEDSAVYLCASSLGSGRTGELFFGEGSRLTVL.

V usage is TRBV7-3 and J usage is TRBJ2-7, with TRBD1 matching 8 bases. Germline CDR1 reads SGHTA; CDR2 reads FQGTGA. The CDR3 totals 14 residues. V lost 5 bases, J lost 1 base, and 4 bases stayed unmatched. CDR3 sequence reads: CASSQGQGSYEQYF. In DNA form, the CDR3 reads TGTGCCAGCAGCCAAGGACAGGGATCCTACGAGCAGTACTTC.

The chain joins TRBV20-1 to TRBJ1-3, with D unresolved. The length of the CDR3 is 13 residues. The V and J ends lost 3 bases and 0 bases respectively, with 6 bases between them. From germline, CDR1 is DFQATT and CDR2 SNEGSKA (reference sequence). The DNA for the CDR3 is TGCAGTGCTAGTTATTCCTCTGGAAACACCATATATTTT. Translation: CSASYSSGNTIYF.

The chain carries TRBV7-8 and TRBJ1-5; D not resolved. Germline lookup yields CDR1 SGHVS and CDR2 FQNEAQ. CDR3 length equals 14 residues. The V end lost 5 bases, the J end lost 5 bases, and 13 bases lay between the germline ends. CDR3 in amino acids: CASSPFNPDQPQHF. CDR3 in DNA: TGTGCCAGCAGCCCCTTTAACCCTGATCAGCCCCAGCATTTT.

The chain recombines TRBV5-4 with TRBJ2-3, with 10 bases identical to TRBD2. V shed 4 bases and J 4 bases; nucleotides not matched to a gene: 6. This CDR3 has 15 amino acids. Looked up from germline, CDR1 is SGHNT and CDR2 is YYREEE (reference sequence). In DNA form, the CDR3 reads TGTGCCAGCAGCCTGAGCGGGGGGGTGGCAGATACGCAGTATTTT. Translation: CASSLSGGVADTQYF. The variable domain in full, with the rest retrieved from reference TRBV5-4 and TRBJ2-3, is ETGVTQSPTHLIKTRGQQVTLRCSSQSGHNTVSWYQQALGQGPQFIFQYYREEENGRGNFPPRFSGLQFPNYSSELNVNALELDDSALYLCASSLSGGVADTQYFGPGTRLTVL.

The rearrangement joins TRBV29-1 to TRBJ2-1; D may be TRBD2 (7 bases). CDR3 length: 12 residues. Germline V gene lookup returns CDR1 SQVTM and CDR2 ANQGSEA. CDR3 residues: CTAGGQDNEQFF. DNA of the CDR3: TGCACCGCCGGGGGGCAGGACAATGAGCAGTTCTTC.

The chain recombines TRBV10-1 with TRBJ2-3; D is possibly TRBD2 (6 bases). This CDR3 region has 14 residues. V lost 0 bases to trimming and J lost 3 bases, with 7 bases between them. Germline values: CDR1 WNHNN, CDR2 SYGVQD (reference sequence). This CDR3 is CASSESGLTDTQYF. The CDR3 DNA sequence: TGCGCCAGCAGTGAGTCGGGACTTACAGATACGCAGTATTTT.

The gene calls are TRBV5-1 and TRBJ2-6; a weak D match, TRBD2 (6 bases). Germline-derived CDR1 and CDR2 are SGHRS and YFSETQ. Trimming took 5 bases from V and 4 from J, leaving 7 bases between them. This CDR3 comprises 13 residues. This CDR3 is CASRREGANVLTF. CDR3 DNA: TGCGCCAGCAGACGGGAGGGGGCCAACGTCCTGACTTTC.

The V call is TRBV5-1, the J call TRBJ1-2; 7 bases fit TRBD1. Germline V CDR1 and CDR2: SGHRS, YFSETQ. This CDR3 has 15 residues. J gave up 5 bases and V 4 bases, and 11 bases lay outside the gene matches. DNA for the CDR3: TGCGCCAGCAGCCGGACAGGAGCCCAACTATATGGCTACACCTTC. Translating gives CASSRTGAQLYGYTF.

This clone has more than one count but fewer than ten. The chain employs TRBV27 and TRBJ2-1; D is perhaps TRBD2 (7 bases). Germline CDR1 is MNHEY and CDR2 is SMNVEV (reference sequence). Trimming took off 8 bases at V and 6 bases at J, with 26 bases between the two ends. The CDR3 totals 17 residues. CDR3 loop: CASLPRGSGSWGNEQFF. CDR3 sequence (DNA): TGTGCCAGCCTCCCCAGGGGTAGCGGGTCATGGGGCAATGAGCAGTTCTTC.

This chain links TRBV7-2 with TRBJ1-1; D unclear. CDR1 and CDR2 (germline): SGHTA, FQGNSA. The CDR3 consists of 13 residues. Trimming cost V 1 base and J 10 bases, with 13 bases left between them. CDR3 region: CASSLDHQSVAFF. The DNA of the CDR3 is TGTGCCAGCAGCTTAGACCATCAGTCCGTAGCTTTCTTT.